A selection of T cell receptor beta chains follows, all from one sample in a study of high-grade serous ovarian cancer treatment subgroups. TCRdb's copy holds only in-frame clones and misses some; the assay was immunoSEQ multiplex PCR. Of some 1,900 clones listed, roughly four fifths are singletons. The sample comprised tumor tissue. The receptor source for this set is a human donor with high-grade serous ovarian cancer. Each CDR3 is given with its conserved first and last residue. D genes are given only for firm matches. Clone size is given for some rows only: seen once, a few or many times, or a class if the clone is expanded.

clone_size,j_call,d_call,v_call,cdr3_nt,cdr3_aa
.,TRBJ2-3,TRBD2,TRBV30,TGTGCCTGGAGTTCACGGGGGGGCCGTAGGGATACGCAGTATTTT,CAWSSRGGRRDTQYF
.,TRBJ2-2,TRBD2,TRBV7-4,TGTGCCAGCAGCTTAATAGTTAGCGGGGAGGCCGGGGAGCTGTTTTTT,CASSLIVSGEAGELFF
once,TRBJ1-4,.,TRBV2,TGTGCCAGCACCCCGGACACTTCAACTAATGAAAAACTGTTTTTT,CASTPDTSTNEKLFF
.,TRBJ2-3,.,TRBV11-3,TGTGCCAGCAGCTTAGATGGAGCAGGGGGCACAGATACGCAGTATTTT,CASSLDGAGGTDTQYF
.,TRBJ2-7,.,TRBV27,TGTGCCAGCAGTTTATCGAAACGCCCGGGGACGGCAAGCTCCTACGAGCAGTACTTC,CASSLSKRPGTASSYEQYF
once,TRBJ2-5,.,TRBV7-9,TGTGCCAGCAGCTTAGGGGAAGGGCGGGCCCAAGAGACCCAGTACTTC,CASSLGEGRAQETQYF
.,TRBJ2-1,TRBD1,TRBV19,TGTGCCAGTACCCCCTCGACAGGGAGCTACAATGAGCAGTTCTTC,CASTPSTGSYNEQFF
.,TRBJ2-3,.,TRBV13,TGTGCCAGCAGCTTACCTGGAACAGATACGCAGTATTTT,CASSLPGTDTQYF
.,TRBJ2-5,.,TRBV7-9,TGTGCCAGCAGCTCAGAAGAGACCCAGTACTTC,CASSSEETQYF
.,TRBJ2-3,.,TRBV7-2,TGTGCCAGCAGCTTAGCGGCGGGGACGTCCACAGATACGCAGTATTTT,CASSLAAGTSTDTQYF
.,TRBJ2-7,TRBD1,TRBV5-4,TGTGCCAGCAGCCCGGGACAGGGTATCGGCTACGAGCAGTACTTC,CASSPGQGIGYEQYF
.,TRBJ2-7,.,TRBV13,TGTGCCAGCAGCTTGCGGATCAAGGGGACTTACGAGCAGTACTTC,CASSLRIKGTYEQYF
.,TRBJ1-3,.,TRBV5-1,TGCGCCAGCAGTCCGGGAGTCTCTGGAAACACCATATATTTT,CASSPGVSGNTIYF
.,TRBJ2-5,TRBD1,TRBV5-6,TGTGCCAGGAGCTTGGTTTTTGACAGGGGGGTCCTGCAAGAGACCCAGTACTTC,CARSLVFDRGVLQETQYF
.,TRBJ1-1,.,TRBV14,TGTGCCAGCAGCCGCGGCGGGACATCCTCAACGGGCACTGAAGCTTTCTTT,CASSRGGTSSTGTEAFF
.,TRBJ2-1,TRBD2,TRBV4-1,TGCGCCAGCAGCCAAGGAGGACTAGCGGGGGTTCGACCCAACAATGAGCAGTTCTTC,CASSQGGLAGVRPNNEQFF
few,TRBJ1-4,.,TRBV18,TGTGCCAGCTCACCCGGGGACGGTGAAAAACTGTTTTTT,CASSPGDGEKLFF
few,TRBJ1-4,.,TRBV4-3,TGCGCCAGCAGCCCCGGACAATCTGAAAAACTGTTTTTT,CASSPGQSEKLFF
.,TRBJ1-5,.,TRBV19,TGTGCCAGTAGTATAACTAGCAATCAGCCCCAGCATTTT,CASSITSNQPQHF
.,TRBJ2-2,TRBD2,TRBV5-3,TGTGCCAGCAGCTTACGGGCTAGCGGGAAAGGGGAGCTGTTTTTT,CASSLRASGKGELFF
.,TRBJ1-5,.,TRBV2,TGTGCCAGCAGTGGGGCAGGGGAGGGACAGCCCCAGCATTTT,CASSGAGEGQPQHF
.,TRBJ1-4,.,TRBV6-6,TGTGCCAGCAGTTTCCTTTCCAGGGCAGGAAATGAAAAACTGTTTTTT,CASSFLSRAGNEKLFF
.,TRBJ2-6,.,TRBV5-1,TGCGCCAGCAGCATAGATGGAAGTGGGGCCAACGTCCTGACTTTC,CASSIDGSGANVLTF
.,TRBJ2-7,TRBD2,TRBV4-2,TGTGCCAGCAGCCAAGTTGCGGGGGGGGTCTACGAGCGGTACTTC,CASSQVAGGVYERYF
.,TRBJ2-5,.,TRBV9,TGTGCCAGCAGCGTAGATTCGGGGCTAGCGAAAGAGACCCAGTACTTC,CASSVDSGLAKETQYF
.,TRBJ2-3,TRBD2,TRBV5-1,TGCGCCAGCAGCTTGGTACTAGCGGGGGGGATTAACACAGATACGCAGTATTTT,CASSLVLAGGINTDTQYF
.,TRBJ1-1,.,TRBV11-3,TGTGCCAGCAGCTTCACGAACACTGAAGCTTTCTTT,CASSFTNTEAFF
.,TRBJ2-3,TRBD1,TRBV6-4,TGTGCCAGCAGTGACGAGGGACAGGCCACAGATACGCAGTATTTT,CASSDEGQATDTQYF
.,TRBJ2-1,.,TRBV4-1,TGCGCCAGCAGCCCGACGGGCAATGAGCAGTTCTTC,CASSPTGNEQFF
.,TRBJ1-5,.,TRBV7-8,TGTGCCAGCAGCTTATCAGGGGCGAGCAATCAGCCCCAGCATTTT,CASSLSGASNQPQHF
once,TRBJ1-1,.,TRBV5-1,TGCGCCAGCAGCTTGGAACCGCTGAACACTGAAGCTTTCTTT,CASSLEPLNTEAFF
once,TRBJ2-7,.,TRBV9,TGTGCCAGCAGCGTCGTCCCCTCCTCCTACGAGCAGTACTTC,CASSVVPSSYEQYF
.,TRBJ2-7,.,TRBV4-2,TGTGCCAGCAGACAAGAGGCGGCTGACTCCTACGAGCAGTACTTC,CASRQEAADSYEQYF
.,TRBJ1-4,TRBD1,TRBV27,TGTGCCAGCAGTTCAACGACAGGGATTAATGAAAAACTGTTTTTT,CASSSTTGINEKLFF
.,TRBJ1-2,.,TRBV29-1,TGCAGCGTTGACCCATCAACAGGGTTCGAGGGCTACACCTTC,CSVDPSTGFEGYTF
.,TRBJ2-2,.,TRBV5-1,TGCGCCAGCAGCCTCCTGAACGGGGAGCTGTTTTTT,CASSLLNGELFF
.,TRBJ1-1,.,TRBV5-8,TGTGCCAGCAGCTTGGGTTCGGGAAGGACTGAAGCTTTCTTT,CASSLGSGRTEAFF
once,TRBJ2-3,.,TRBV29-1,TGCAGCGTTGAAGGGATGGTAAACAGGTCGGTGGATACGCAGTATTTT,CSVEGMVNRSVDTQYF
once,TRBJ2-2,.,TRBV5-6,TGTGCCAGCACCCCCGGGGGCGGGGAGCTGTTTTTT,CASTPGGGELFF
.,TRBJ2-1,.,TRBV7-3,TGTGCCAGCAGCTTAATTGGCCAGGGGGGGTACAATGAACAGTTCTTC,CASSLIGQGGYNEQFF
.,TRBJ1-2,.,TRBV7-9,TGTGCCAGCAGCCCTTACAGCGGCCCAGCTAACTATGGCTACACCTTC,CASSPYSGPANYGYTF
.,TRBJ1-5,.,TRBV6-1,TGTGCCAGCAGTGTGGAGGGATTGGGCAATCAGCCCCAGCATTTT,CASSVEGLGNQPQHF
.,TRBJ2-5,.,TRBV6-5,TGTGCCAGCAGTTACTTCGGCGGACAAGAGACCCAGTACTTC,CASSYFGGQETQYF
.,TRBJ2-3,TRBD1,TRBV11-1,TGTGCCAGCAGCCTCCGAAGGGGGCAAGATACGCAGTATTTT,CASSLRRGQDTQYF
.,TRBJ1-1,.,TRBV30,TGTGCCTGGAGTGTGGGAGGGGTGGCTTTCTTT,CAWSVGGVAFF
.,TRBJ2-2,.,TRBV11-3,TGTGCCAGCAGCCGAACGGGGGGCACGAACACCGGGGAGCTGTTTTTT,CASSRTGGTNTGELFF
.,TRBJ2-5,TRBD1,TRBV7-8,TGTGCCAGCAGCTTCTGGGGGACAGGGGGCTTGGAGACCCAGTACTTC,CASSFWGTGGLETQYF
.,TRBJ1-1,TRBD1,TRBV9,TGTGCCAGCAGTACAGGGGCCACTGAAGCTTTCTTT,CASSTGATEAFF
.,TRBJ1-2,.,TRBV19,TGTGCCAGTAGTATCGACGGCAGACTCGGCTACACCTTC,CASSIDGRLGYTF
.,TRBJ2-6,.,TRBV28,TGTGCCAGCAGTTTAAAGGGCATCTCTACTGGGGCCAACGTCCTGACTTTC,CASSLKGISTGANVLTF